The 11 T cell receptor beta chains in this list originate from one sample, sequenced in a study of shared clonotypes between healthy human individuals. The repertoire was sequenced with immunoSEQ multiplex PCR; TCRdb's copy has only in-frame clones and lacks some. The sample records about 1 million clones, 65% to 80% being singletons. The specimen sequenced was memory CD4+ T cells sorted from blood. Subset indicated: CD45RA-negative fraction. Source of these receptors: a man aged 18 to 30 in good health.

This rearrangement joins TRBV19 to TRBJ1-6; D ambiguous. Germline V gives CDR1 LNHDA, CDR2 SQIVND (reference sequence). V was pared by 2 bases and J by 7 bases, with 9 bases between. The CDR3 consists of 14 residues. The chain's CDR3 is CASSIMGYNSPLHF. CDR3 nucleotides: TGTGCCAGTAGTATAATGGGATACAATTCACCCCTCCACTTT.

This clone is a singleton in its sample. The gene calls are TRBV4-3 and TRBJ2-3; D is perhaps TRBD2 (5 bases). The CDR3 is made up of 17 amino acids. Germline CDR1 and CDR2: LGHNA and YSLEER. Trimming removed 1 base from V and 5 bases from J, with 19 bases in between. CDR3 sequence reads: CASSQGRGLMFIDTQYF. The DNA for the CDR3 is TGCGCCAGCAGCCAAGGTCGCGGACTGATGTTCATAGATACGCAGTATTTT.

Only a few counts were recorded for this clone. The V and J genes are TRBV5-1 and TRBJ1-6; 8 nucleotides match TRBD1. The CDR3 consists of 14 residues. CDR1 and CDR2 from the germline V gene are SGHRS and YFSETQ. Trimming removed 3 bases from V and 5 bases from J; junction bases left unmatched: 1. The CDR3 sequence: CASSSGQDNSPLHF. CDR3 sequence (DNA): TGCGCCAGCAGCTCGGGACAGGATAATTCACCCCTCCACTTT.

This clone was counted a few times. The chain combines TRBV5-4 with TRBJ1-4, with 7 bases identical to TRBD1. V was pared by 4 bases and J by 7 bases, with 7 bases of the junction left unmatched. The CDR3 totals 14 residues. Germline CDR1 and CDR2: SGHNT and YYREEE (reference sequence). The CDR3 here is CASSAGTVPEKLFF. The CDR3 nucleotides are TGTGCCAGCAGCGCAGGGACAGTTCCTGAAAAACTGTTTTTT. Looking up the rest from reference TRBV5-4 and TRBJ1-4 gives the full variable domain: ETGVTQSPTHLIKTRGQQVTLRCSSQSGHNTVSWYQQALGQGPQFIFQYYREEENGRGNFPPRFSGLQFPNYSSELNVNALELDDSALYLCASSAGTVPEKLFFGSGTQLSVL.

The CDR3 spells CASSLGQGGSNQPQHF. CDR3 nucleotide sequence: TGTGCCAGCAGCTTGGGACAGGGGGGATCCAATCAGCCCCAGCATTTT. The rearrangement uses TRBV7-9 and TRBJ1-5, with TRBD1 matching over 11 bases. Germline CDR1 reads SEHNR; CDR2 reads FQNEAQ (reference sequence). This CDR3 contains 16 residues. Trimming removed 3 bases from V and 3 bases from J; junction bases left unmatched: 4.

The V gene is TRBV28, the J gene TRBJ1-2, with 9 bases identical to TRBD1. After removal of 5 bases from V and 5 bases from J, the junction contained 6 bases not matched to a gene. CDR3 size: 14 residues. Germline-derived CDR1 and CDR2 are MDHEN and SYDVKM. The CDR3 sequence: CASSPGQGPYGYTF. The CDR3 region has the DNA TGTGCCAGCAGTCCGGGACAGGGCCCTTATGGCTACACCTTC.

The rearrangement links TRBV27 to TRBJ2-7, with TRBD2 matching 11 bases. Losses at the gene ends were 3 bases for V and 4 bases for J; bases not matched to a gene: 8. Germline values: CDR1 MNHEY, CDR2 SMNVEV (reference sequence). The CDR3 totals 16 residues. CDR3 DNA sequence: TGTGCCAGCAGTTTCGGAAGTAGCGGGAGGGGGTACGAGCAGTACTTC. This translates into CASSFGSSGRGYEQYF.

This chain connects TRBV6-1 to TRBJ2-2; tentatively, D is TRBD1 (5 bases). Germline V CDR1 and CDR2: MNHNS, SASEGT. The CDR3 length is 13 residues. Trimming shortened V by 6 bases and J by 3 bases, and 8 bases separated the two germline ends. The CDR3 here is CASRQEYTGELFF. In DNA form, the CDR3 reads TGTGCCAGCAGACAGGAATACACCGGGGAGCTGTTTTTT.

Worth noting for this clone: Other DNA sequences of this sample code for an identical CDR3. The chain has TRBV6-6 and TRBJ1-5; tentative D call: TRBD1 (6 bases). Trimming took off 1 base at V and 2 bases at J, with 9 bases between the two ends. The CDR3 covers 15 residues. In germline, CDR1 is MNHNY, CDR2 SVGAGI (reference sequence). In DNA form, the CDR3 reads TGTGCCAGCAGTTACTACAGGGTTGGCAATCAGCCCCAGCATTTT. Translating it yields CASSYYRVGNQPQHF.

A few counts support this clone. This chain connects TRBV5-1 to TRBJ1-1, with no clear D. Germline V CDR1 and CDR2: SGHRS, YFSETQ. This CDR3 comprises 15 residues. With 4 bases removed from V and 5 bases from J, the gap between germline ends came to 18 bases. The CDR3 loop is CASSEAHSTPTEAFF. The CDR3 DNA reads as TGCGCCAGCAGCGAGGCCCATTCCACACCGACTGAAGCTTTCTTT.

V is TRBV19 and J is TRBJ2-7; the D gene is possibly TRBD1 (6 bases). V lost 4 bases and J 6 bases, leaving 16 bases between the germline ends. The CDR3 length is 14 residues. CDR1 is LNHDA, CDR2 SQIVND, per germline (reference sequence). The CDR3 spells CASSTWDTPGEQYF. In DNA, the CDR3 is TGTGCCAGTAGTACCTGGGACACCCCGGGCGAGCAGTACTTC.